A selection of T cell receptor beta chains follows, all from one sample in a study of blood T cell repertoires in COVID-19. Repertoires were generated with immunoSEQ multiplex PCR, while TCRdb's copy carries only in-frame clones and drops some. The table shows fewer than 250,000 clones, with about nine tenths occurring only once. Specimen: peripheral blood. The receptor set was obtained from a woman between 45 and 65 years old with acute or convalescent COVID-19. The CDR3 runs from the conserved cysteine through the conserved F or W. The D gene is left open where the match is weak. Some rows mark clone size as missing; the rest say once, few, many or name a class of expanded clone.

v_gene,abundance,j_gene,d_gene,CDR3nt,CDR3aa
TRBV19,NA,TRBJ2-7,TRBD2,TGTGCCAGTAGACGAGCTAGCGGGAGTCTCTACGAGCAGTACTTC,CASRRASGSLYEQYF
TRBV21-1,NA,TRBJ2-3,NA,TGTGCCAGCATAGTCCAGGGGCGTTCAGATACGCAGTATTTT,CASIVQGRSDTQYF
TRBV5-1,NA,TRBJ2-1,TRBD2,TGCGCCAGCAGCTCCGGGACTAGCGGGCCCTACAATGAGCAGTTCTTC,CASSSGTSGPYNEQFF
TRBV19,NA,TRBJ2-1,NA,TGTGCCAGTAGTATAGGAGGGCTTGAGCAGTTCTTC,CASSIGGLEQFF
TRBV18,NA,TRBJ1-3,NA,TGTGCCAGCTCATGGGAGGACGGAAACACCATATATTTT,CASSWEDGNTIYF
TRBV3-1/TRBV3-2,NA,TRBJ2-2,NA,TGTGCCAGCAGCCAACCGGGGGACGGGGAGCTGTTTTTT,CASSQPGDGELFF
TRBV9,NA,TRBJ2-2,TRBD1,TGTGCCAGCAGCGTAGACGGGACAGGGGTGAACACCGGGGAGCTGTTTTTT,CASSVDGTGVNTGELFF
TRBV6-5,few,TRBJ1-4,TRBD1,TGTGCCAGCAGTACACGGACAGGGGGTAATGAAAAACTGTTTTTT,CASSTRTGGNEKLFF
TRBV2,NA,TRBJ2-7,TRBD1,TGTGCCAGCCGGGGCGGGACAGGGGGCGATGAGCAGTACTTC,CASRGGTGGDEQYF
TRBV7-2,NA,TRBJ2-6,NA,TGTGCCAGCAGCTCATACAACTCTGGGGCCAACGTCCTGACTTTC,CASSSYNSGANVLTF
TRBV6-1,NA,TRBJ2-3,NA,TGTGCCAGCAGTTTACCCGGTTCAGATACGCAGTATTTT,CASSLPGSDTQYF
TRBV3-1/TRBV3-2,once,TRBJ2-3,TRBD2,TGTGCCAGCAGCCAAGGCCAGGATAGCGGGAGAAGGGATACGCAGTATTTT,CASSQGQDSGRRDTQYF
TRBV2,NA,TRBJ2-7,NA,TGTGCCAGCAGTATGGGGCAGGGGAGTTCCTACGAGCAGTACTTC,CASSMGQGSSYEQYF